The sequence of this TCR beta chain was determined in a study of T cell repertoires in cytomegalovirus infection. Whole-study context: Recently identified HLA-C-restricted and well-studied HLA-B-restricted CMV epitopes were used. Matching HLA type and CMV infection were both indicated by public TCR beta signatures.

The study's findings and limits: The response measured ex vivo was dominated by TCR beta clonotypes (HLA-C-restricted and CMV-specific).

From the reads, TCRdb called clonotypes with MiXCR, one entry per CDR3 protein. The profile shows 27,000 or so distinct CDR3 sequences, around 19% of them singletons. A note on this clonotype: Its antigen is not identified.

Material: CD8+ T cells from cultured PBMCs, obtained from culture after CMV antigen stimulation. This clonotype was sampled from a human donor in good health (CMV status not recorded). Some clones in this sample may be carry-over from other donors' samples.

CDR3 nucleotides: TGTGCCAGCAGTTACGAAGGACTAGCTGCAGATACGCAGTATTTT. It specifies CASSYEGLAADTQYF. The chain links TRBV6-5 to TRBJ2-3; the match to TRBD2 covers 8 bases. The germline V gene has CDR1 MNHEY and CDR2 SVGAGI. The CDR3 covers 15 residues. Trimming at V came to 2 bases and at J to 4 bases, leaving 5 bases not matched to a gene.